Below, 7 T cell receptor beta chains from the same sample are listed, as sequenced in a study of T cell responses to AZD1222 COVID-19 vaccine. Here immunoSEQ multiplex PCR was the method, and the copy in TCRdb shows in-frame clones only, minus some. The sample consists of 55,000 to 65,000 clones, roughly 80% of them appearing once. This sample comprised peripheral blood, obtained 28 days after the second AZD1222 dose. These receptors all stem from an adult who received the AZD1222 COVID-19 vaccine.

The chain links TRBV10-3 to TRBJ1-1; the D gene is possibly TRBD1 (5 bases). Trimming took 3 bases from V and 1 from J, leaving 18 bases between them. The length of the CDR3 is 17 residues. Germline CDR1 reads ENHRY; CDR2 reads SYGVKD. CDR3 amino acids: CAISEAEGLNKNTEAFF. The CDR3, as DNA: TGTGCCATCAGTGAAGCGGAGGGGCTAAACAAGAACACTGAAGCTTTCTTT.

The rearrangement uses TRBV7-2 and TRBJ1-1; D remains ambiguous. Germline CDR1 is SGHTA and CDR2 is FQGNSA. Trimming took 1 base from V and 4 from J, leaving 13 bases between them. The CDR3 spans 15 residues. The CDR3 DNA reads as TGTGCCAGCAGCTTAGTGGCAAAAGCAGCCACTGAAGCTTTCTTT. Its translation is CASSLVAKAATEAFF.

V is TRBV5-1 and J is TRBJ2-1, with D possibly matching TRBD1 (6 bases). Trimming took 5 bases from V and 9 from J, leaving 18 bases between them. Germline values: CDR1 SGHRS, CDR2 YFSETQ. This CDR3 contains 14 residues. CDR3 sequence reads: CASRQGSQTGEQFF. The CDR3 DNA reads as TGCGCCAGCAGACAGGGATCTCAAACGGGTGAGCAGTTCTTC.

V gene TRBV19 combines with J gene TRBJ2-3; TRBD2 is a possible D gene (6 bases). Trimming removed 3 bases from V and 6 bases from J, with 16 bases in between. This CDR3 has 15 residues. Germline-derived CDR1 and CDR2 are LNHDA and SQIVND (reference sequence). CDR3 in DNA: TGTGCCAGTAGTATCGGGGGAGTAAGTTTGGATACGCAGTATTTT. Its protein product is CASSIGGVSLDTQYF.

This clone was picked up one time. The chain carries TRBV5-8 and TRBJ2-2; no reliable D call. V was trimmed by 0 bases and J by 6 bases, leaving 15 bases between them. Looked up from germline, CDR1 is SGHTS and CDR2 is YDEGEE. CDR3 length equals 16 residues. CDR3 region: CASSLEIRSGAGELFF. The CDR3 DNA sequence: TGTGCCAGCAGCTTGGAAATACGGAGTGGGGCCGGGGAGCTGTTTTTT.

The genes are TRBV3-1 (or the pseudogene TRBV3-2) and TRBJ2-7, with D possibly matching TRBD2 (5 bases). V was shortened by 2 bases and J by 3 bases, with 11 bases between the two germline ends. There are 14 residues in the CDR3. Germline-derived CDR1 and CDR2 are LGHDT and YNNKEL (reference sequence). This chain's CDR3 is CASSQSSGNYEQYF. DNA for the CDR3: TGTGCCAGCAGCCAATCTTCCGGGAACTACGAGCAGTACTTC.

The J gene is TRBJ2-1, the V gene TRBV5-1; a possible D gene is TRBD2 (5 bases). The V gene lost 0 bases and the J gene lost 6 bases, with 13 bases spanning the gap. Per the germline V gene, CDR1 is SGHRS and CDR2 is YFSETQ. This CDR3 spans 15 amino acids. The CDR3 here is CASSLVAGGTNEQFF. The CDR3 coding sequence is TGCGCCAGCAGCTTGGTCGCGGGCGGTACCAATGAGCAGTTCTTC. The entire variable domain, with the rest obtained from reference TRBV5-1 and TRBJ2-1, is as follows: KAGVTQTPRYLIKTRGQQVTLSCSPISGHRSVSWYQQTPGQGLQFLFEYFSETQRNKGNFPGRFSGRQFSNSRSEMNVSTLELGDSALYLCASSLVAGGTNEQFFGPGTRLTVL.